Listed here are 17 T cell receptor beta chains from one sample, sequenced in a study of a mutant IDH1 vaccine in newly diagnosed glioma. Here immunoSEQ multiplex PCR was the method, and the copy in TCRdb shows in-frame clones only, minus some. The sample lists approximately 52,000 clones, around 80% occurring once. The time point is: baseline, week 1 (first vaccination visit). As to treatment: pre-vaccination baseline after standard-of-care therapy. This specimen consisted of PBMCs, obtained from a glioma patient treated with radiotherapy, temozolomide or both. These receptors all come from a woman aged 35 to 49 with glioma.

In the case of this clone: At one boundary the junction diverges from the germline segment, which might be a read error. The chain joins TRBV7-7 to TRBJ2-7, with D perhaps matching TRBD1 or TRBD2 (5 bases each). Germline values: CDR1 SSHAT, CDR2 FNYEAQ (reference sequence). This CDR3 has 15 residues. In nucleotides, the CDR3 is TGTGCTAGCAGCTTAAGGGCAGGGAGCTCCTACGAGCAGTACTTC. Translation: CASSLRAGSSYEQYF.

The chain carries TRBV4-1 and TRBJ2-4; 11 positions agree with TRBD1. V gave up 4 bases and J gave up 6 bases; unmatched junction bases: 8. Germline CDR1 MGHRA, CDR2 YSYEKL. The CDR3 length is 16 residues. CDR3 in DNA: TGCGCCAGCAGCCCCCGGGACAGGGGGAATACAAACATTCAGTACTTC. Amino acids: CASSPRDRGNTNIQYF.

In DNA form, the CDR3 reads TGTGCTAGTGGCTCGCCCGACAGGGGCCATGGCTACACCTTC. Amino acids: CASGSPDRGHGYTF. The chain combines TRBV12-5 with TRBJ1-2; 8 bases are shared with TRBD1. This CDR3 is 14 amino acids long. Looked up from germline, CDR1 is LGHNT and CDR2 is FRNRAP. V lost 6 bases, J lost 6 bases, and 9 bases stayed unmatched.

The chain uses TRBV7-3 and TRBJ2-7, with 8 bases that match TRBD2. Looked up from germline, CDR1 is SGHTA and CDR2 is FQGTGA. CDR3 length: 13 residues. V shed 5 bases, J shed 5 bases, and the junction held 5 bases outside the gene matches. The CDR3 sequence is CASSPGGADEQYF. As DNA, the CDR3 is TGTGCCAGCAGCCCCGGGGGGGCGGACGAGCAGTACTTC. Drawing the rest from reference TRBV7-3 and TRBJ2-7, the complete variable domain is GAGVSQTPSNKVTEKGKYVELRCDPISGHTALYWYRQSLGQGPEFLIYFQGTGAADDSGLPNDRFFAVRPEGSVSTLKIQRTERGDSAVYLCASSPGGADEQYFGPGTRLTVT.

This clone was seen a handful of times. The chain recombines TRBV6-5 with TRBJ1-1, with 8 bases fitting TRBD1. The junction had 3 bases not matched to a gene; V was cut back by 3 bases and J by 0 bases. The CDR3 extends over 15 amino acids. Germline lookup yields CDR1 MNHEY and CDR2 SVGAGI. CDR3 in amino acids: CASSYGQGLNTEAFF. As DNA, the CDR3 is TGTGCCAGCAGTTATGGACAGGGCTTGAACACTGAAGCTTTCTTT.

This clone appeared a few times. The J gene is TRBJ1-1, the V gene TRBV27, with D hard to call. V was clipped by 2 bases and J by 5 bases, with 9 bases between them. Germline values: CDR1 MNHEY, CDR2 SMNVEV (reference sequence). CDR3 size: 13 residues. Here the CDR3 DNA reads TGTGCCAGCAGTTTACTGGGGAGGACTGAAGCTTTCTTT. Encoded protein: CASSLLGRTEAFF.

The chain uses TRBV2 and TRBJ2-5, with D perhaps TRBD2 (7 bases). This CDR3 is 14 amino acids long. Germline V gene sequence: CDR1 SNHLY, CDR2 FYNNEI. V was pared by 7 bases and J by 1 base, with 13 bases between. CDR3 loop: CASKFGGPQETQYF. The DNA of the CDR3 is TGTGCCAGCAAGTTCGGGGGGCCCCAAGAGACCCAGTACTTC.

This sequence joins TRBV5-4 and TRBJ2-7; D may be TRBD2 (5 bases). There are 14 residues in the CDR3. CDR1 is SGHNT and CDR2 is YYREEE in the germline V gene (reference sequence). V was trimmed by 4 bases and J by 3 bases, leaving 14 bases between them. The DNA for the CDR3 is TGTGCCAGCAGCACGGGAACGAAGAACTACGAGCAGTACTTC. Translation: CASSTGTKNYEQYF.

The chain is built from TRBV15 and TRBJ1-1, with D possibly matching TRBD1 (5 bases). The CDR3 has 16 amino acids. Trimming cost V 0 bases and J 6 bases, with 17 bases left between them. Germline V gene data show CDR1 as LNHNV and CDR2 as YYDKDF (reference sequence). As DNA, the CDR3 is TGTGCCACCAGCAGAGATCGGCAGGGTATTTGGGCTGAAGCTTTCTTT. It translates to CATSRDRQGIWAEAFF.

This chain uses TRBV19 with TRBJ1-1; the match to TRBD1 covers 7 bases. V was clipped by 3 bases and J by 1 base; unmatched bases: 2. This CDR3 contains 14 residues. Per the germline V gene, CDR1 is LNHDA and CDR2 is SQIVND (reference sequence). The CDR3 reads CASSIQGGNTEAFF. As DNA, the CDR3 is TGTGCCAGTAGTATCCAGGGGGGGAACACTGAAGCTTTCTTT.

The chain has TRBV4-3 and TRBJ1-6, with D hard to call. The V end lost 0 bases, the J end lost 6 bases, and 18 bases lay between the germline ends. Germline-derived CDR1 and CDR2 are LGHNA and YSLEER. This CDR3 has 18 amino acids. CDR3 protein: CASSQDTVRSRTNSPLHF. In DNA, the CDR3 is TGCGCCAGCAGCCAAGATACGGTCCGAAGCAGGACTAATTCACCCCTCCACTTT.

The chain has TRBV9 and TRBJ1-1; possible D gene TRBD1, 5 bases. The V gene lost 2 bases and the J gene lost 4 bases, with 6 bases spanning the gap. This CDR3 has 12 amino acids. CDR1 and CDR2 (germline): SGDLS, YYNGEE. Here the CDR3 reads CASSVGGTEAFF. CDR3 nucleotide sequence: TGTGCCAGCAGCGTTGGGGGCACTGAAGCTTTCTTT. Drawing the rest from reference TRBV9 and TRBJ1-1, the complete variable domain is DSGVTQTPKHLITATGQRVTLRCSPRSGDLSVYWYQQSLDQGLQFLIQYYNGEERAKGNILERFSAQQFPDLHSELNLSSLELGDSALYFCASSVGGTEAFFGQGTRLTVV.

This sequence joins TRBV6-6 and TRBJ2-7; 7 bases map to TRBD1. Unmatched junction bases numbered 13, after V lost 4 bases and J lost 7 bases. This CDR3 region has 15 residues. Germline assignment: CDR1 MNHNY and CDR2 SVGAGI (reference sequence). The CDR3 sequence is CASSSRDRTSWEQYF. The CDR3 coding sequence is TGTGCCAGCAGTTCCCGGGACAGAACCTCCTGGGAGCAGTACTTC.

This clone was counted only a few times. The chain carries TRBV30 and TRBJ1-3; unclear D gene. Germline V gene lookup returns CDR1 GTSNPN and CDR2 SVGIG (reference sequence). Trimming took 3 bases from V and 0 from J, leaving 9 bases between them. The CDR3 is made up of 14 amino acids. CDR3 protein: CAWRQLHSGNTIYF. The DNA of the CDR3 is TGTGCCTGGAGGCAGCTACACTCTGGAAACACCATATATTTT.

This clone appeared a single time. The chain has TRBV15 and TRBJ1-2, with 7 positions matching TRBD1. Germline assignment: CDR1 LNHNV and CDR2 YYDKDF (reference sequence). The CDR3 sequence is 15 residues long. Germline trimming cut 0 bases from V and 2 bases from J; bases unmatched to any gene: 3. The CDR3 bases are TGTGCCACCAGCAGAGACAAGGGACAGAACTATGGCTACACCTTC. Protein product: CATSRDKGQNYGYTF.

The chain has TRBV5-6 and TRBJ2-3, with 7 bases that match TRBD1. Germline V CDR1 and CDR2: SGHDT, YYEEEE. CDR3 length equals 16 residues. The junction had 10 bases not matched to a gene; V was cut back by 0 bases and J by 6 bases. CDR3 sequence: CASSLGVQGRGDTQYF. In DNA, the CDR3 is TGTGCCAGCAGCTTGGGGGTACAGGGGAGAGGTGATACGCAGTATTTT.

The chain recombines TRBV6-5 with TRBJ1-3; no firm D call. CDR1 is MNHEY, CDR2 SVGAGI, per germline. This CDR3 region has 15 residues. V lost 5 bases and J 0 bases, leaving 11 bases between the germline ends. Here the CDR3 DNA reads TGTGCCAGCAGTCGTTTCAGAGGCTCTGGAAACACCATATATTTT. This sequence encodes CASSRFRGSGNTIYF.